This TCR beta chain was observed in a study of blood T cell repertoires in COVID-19. Overall study context: COVID-19 samples, acute and convalescent, were from the United States, Italy and Spain. Sources were T cells, B-cell-depleted T cells, or PBMCs; the material itself was cDNA or gDNA.

TCRdb's copy holds only in-frame clones and misses some; the assay was immunoSEQ multiplex PCR. The sample has around 160,000 clones; approximately 93% are singletons. Seattle participants joined during active infection and were tracked over time. The sequence came from a woman in her sixties or seventies with COVID-19, enrolled during active disease. The sequencing input was peripheral blood.

For the CDR3, the DNA is TGTGCCAGCAGCCCCCAGACAGGGGGCTCATATGGCTACACCTTC. This encodes CASSPQTGGSYGYTF. The V call is TRBV5-4, the J call TRBJ1-2; 10 nucleotides match TRBD1. V was pared by 4 bases and J by 5 bases, with 8 bases of the junction left unmatched. From germline, CDR1 is SGHNT and CDR2 YYREEE (reference sequence). The CDR3 spans 15 residues. Looking up the rest from reference TRBV5-4 and TRBJ1-2 gives the full variable domain: ETGVTQSPTHLIKTRGQQVTLRCSSQSGHNTVSWYQQALGQGPQFIFQYYREEENGRGNFPPRFSGLQFPNYSSELNVNALELDDSALYLCASSPQTGGSYGYTFGSGTRLTVV.